The 19 T cell receptor beta chains listed next were all sequenced from one sample in a study of cytomegalovirus exposure and HLA in healthy donors (dated 2017 in TCRdb). The library relied on the immunoSEQ multiplex PCR assay. A mixture of 60 forward primers for TCR Vbeta segments and 13 reverse primers for TCR Jbeta segments was used in the multiplex PCR. The source is immuneACCESS, and TCRdb retained only in-frame sequences with V and J called. Part of the clones is not carried over; for the studies checked, unresolved V genes explain less than half of this, and the remainder is unexplained. This sample holds approximately 240,000 clones; almost 85% were observed only once. The leading ten clones occupy over 0.5% of the sample. The specimen was PBMCs. These receptors originate from a middle-aged woman in good health and CMV-seronegative.

V and J are TRBV7-2 and TRBJ1-3, with a possible D match to TRBD1 (5 bases). The CDR3 has 17 residues. The V end lost 1 base, the J end lost 0 bases, and 13 bases lay between the germline ends. Germline CDR1 is SGHTA and CDR2 is FQGNSA. The CDR3 region is CASSLGGGKNSGNTIYF. Written as DNA, the CDR3 is TGTGCCAGCAGCTTAGGGGGGGGAAAGAACTCTGGAAACACCATATATTTT.

This chain links TRBV7-8 with TRBJ2-3, with 9 bases lining up with TRBD2. The germline V gene encodes CDR1 SGHVS and CDR2 FQNEAQ. J gave up 4 bases and V 1 base, and 9 bases lay outside the gene matches. CDR3 length: 17 amino acids. CDR3 residues: CASSLVAGGRRSDTQYF. The CDR3 nucleotides read TGTGCCAGCAGCTTAGTGGCGGGGGGGCGGAGGTCAGATACGCAGTATTTT. The whole variable domain, remainder taken from reference TRBV7-8 and TRBJ2-3, is GAGVSQSPRYKVAKRGQDVALRCDPISGHVSLFWYQQALGQGPEFLTYFQNEAQLDKSGLPSDRFFAERPEGSVSTLKIQRTQQEDSAVYLCASSLVAGGRRSDTQYFGPGTRLTVL.

The V gene is TRBV12-5, the J gene TRBJ1-4; D ambiguous. The CDR3 length is 18 residues. V was clipped by 0 bases and J by 0 bases, with 14 bases between them. CDR1 LGHNT and CDR2 FRNRAP come from the germline V gene. The chain's CDR3 is CASGLVRGATSTNEKLFF. The CDR3 DNA sequence: TGTGCTAGTGGTTTGGTACGAGGTGCGACGTCAACTAATGAAAAACTGTTTTTT.

The chain employs TRBV4-3 and TRBJ1-4; D may be TRBD1 (6 bases). The CDR3 has 13 amino acids. Germline V gene lookup returns CDR1 LGHNA and CDR2 YSLEER. V lost 4 bases to trimming and J lost 5 bases, with 8 bases between them. The CDR3 coding sequence is TGCGCCAGCAGCCGTAGGGGGAATGAAAAACTGTTTTTT. Protein product: CASSRRGNEKLFF.

This clone appeared once. The chain recombines TRBV11-3 with TRBJ2-7; 7 nucleotides align to TRBD1. Germline CDR1 and CDR2: SGHNT and YENEEA. The CDR3 consists of 12 residues. V gave up 5 bases and J gave up 6 bases; unmatched junction bases: 4. The CDR3 loop reads CASSTTGSEQYF. CDR3 DNA sequence: TGTGCCAGCAGCACGACAGGGAGCGAGCAGTACTTC. Based on the CDR3 plus reference TRBV11-3 and TRBJ2-7, the full variable domain is EAGVVQSPRYKIIEKKQPVAFWCNPISGHNTLYWYLQNLGQGPELLIRYENEEAVDDSQLPKDRFSAERLKGVDSTLKIQPAELGDSAVYLCASSTTGSEQYFGPGTRLTVT.

The V gene is TRBV18, the J gene TRBJ1-1; weak D call: TRBD1 (5 bases). CDR1 KGHSH and CDR2 LQKENI come from the germline V gene. The CDR3 is made up of 14 amino acids. Deletions cut 4 bases from V and 3 bases from J, with 12 bases between. CDR3 sequence: CASSLTDTDTEAFF. DNA for the CDR3: TGTGCCAGCTCACTTACGGACACCGACACTGAAGCTTTCTTT.

The chain carries TRBV7-3 and TRBJ2-5; 8 bases align to TRBD1. CDR3 length: 14 amino acids. The germline gives CDR1 SGHTA, CDR2 FQGTGA. The V gene end was trimmed by 5 bases and the J gene end by 5 bases; junction bases not matched to a gene: 7. The CDR3 DNA reads TGTGCCAGCAGCCTGGACAGGGCGAGGGAGACCCAGTACTTC. Encoded protein: CASSLDRARETQYF.

The rearrangement uses TRBV11-3 and TRBJ2-5; TRBD2 matches 7 bases. Per the germline V gene, CDR1 is SGHNT and CDR2 is YENEEA. This CDR3 is 14 amino acids long. V shed 1 base, J shed 3 bases, and the junction held 2 bases outside the gene matches. For the CDR3, the DNA is TGTGCCAGCAGCTTAGCGGGGGGTAAAGAGACCCAGTACTTC. The encoded protein is CASSLAGGKETQYF.

This clone was seen more than once but under ten times. The rearrangement uses TRBV4-2 and TRBJ1-4, with D perhaps TRBD1 (5 bases). The CDR3 spans 15 residues. Germline V gene lookup returns CDR1 LGHNA and CDR2 YNFKEQ. The germline V and J ends were trimmed by 6 bases and 0 bases, with 11 bases remaining between them. This CDR3 is CASRRQIATNEKLFF. In DNA form, the CDR3 reads TGTGCCAGCAGAAGACAGATTGCAACTAATGAAAAACTGTTTTTT.

The chain couples TRBV28 to TRBJ2-7; 13 nucleotides line up with TRBD2. The junction had 7 bases not matched to a gene; V was cut back by 5 bases and J by 6 bases. The germline V gene has CDR1 MDHEN and CDR2 SYDVKM. There are 15 residues in the CDR3. In DNA form, the CDR3 reads TGTGCCAGCAGTGCTCCCGGACTAGCGGGGGTCGAGCAGTACTTC. This translates into CASSAPGLAGVEQYF.

This clone has only a few counts. The chain couples TRBV4-3 to TRBJ1-1; D uncertain. V was clipped by 3 bases and J by 6 bases, with 14 bases between them. The CDR3 contains 14 residues. Germline CDR1 reads LGHNA; CDR2 reads YSLEER. CDR3 sequence (DNA): TGCGCCAGCAGCCAGGCGGAGGGAAACTCTGAAGCTTTCTTT. Protein sequence: CASSQAEGNSEAFF.

As concerns this clone: In the same sample, other DNA sequences code for this CDR3. The chain combines TRBV5-1 with TRBJ1-1; D is undetermined. Germline V gives CDR1 SGHRS, CDR2 YFSETQ. CDR3 length: 12 amino acids. The ends were cut back, 0 bases at V and 5 bases at J, with 5 bases in the middle. This chain's CDR3 is CASSLGDTEAFF. The CDR3 DNA reads as TGCGCCAGCAGCTTGGGAGATACTGAAGCTTTCTTT.

This clone occurred a few times. The chain combines TRBV14 with TRBJ1-3; the D is unclear. CDR3 length: 16 amino acids. From germline, CDR1 is SGHDN and CDR2 FVKESK. V was pared by 0 bases and J by 0 bases, with 9 bases between. CDR3 in amino acids: CASSQEAGFSGNTIYF. The DNA of the CDR3 is TGTGCCAGCAGCCAAGAAGCGGGTTTCTCTGGAAACACCATATATTTT. Combining the CDR3 with reference TRBV14 and TRBJ1-3 gives the whole variable domain EAGVTQFPSHSVIEKGQTVTLRCDPISGHDNLYWYRRVMGKEIKFLLHFVKESKQDESGMPNNRFLAERTGGTYSTLKVQPAELEDSGVYFCASSQEAGFSGNTIYFGEGSWLTVV.

V and J are TRBV19 and TRBJ1-5, with D unclear. V gave up 9 bases and J gave up 7 bases, with 16 bases separating them. The CDR3 loop spans 13 amino acids. Germline assignment: CDR1 LNHDA and CDR2 SQIVND (reference sequence). The CDR3 region has the DNA TGTGCCAGCCACTCGGGTACGGGACAGCCCCAGCATTTT. Protein sequence: CASHSGTGQPQHF.

This clone appeared a few times. V is TRBV6-6 and J is TRBJ1-1, with 7 bases fitting TRBD1. Germline V gene sequence: CDR1 MNHNY, CDR2 SVGAGI (reference sequence). CDR3 length: 14 residues. V was pared by 5 bases and J by 5 bases, with 8 bases of the junction left unmatched. The CDR3 reads CASSTGVGGTEAFF. In nucleotides, the CDR3 is TGTGCCAGCAGTACAGGGGTTGGGGGGACTGAAGCTTTCTTT.

V and J are TRBV6-5 and TRBJ1-1; 7 bases align to TRBD1. Germline V gives CDR1 MNHEY, CDR2 SVGAGI. J was trimmed by 5 bases and V by 4 bases; bases with no gene match: 13. The CDR3 spans 16 residues. DNA for the CDR3: TGTGCCAGCAGTTTGCGATCGACAGGGTTCTCGACTGAAGCTTTCTTT. Amino acids: CASSLRSTGFSTEAFF.

V and J are TRBV10-2 and TRBJ2-5, with TRBD2 matching 11 bases. The germline CDR1 and CDR2 sequences are WSHSY and SAAADI. The CDR3 contains 14 residues. Unmatched junction bases numbered 4, after V lost 7 bases and J lost 3 bases. The CDR3 spells CASTPLAGEETQYF. The CDR3 bases are TGCGCCAGCACCCCACTAGCGGGGGAAGAGACCCAGTACTTC.

The V and J genes are TRBV14 and TRBJ1-2; D gene uncertain. V lost 5 bases and J lost 3, with 10 bases in between. Germline V CDR1 and CDR2: SGHDN, FVKESK. The length of the CDR3 is 13 residues. CDR3 DNA: TGTGCCAGCAGCATACTGGGCGACTATGGCTACACCTTC. Protein product: CASSILGDYGYTF.

The CDR3, as DNA: TGTGCCAGCAGTGGACCCATAAGGGGCGGGGGGGCAGATACGCAGTATTTT. Amino acid sequence: CASSGPIRGGGADTQYF. The J gene is TRBJ2-3, the V gene TRBV6-1; TRBD2 aligns across 9 bases. The CDR3 has 17 amino acids. Losses at the gene ends were 4 bases for V and 4 bases for J; bases not matched to a gene: 12. Germline loops: CDR1 MNHNS, CDR2 SASEGT.